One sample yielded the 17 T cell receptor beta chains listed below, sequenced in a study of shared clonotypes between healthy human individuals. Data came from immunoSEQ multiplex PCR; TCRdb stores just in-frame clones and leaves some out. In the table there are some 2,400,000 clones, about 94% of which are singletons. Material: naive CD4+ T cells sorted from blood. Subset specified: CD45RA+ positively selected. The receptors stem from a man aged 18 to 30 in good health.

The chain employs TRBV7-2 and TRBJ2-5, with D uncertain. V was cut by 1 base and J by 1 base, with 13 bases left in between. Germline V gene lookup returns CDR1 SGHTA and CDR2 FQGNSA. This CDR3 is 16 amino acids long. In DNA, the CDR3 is TGTGCCAGCAGCTTAGAGGGTTCTATCTCCCAAGAGACCCAGTACTTC. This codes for CASSLEGSISQETQYF.

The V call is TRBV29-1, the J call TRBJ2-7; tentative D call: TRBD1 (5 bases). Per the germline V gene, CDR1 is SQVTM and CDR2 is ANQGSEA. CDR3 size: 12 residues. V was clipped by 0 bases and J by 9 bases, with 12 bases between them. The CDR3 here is CSVEDQGVGQYF. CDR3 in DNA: TGCAGCGTTGAAGATCAGGGTGTAGGGCAGTACTTC.

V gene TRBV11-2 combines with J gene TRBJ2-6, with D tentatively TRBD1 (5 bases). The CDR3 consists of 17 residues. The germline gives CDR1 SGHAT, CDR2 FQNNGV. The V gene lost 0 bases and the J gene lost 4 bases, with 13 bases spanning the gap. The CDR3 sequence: CASSLDIQVSGANVLTF. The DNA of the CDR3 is TGTGCCAGCAGCTTAGATATACAGGTCTCCGGGGCCAACGTCCTGACTTTC.

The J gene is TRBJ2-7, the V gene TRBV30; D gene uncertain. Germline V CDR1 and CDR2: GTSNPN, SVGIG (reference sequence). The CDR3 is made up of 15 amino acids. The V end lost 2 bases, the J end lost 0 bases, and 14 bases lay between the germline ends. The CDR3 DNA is TGTGCCTGGAGTAACGAGCCCTCCGCCTCCTACGAGCAGTACTTC. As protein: CAWSNEPSASYEQYF.

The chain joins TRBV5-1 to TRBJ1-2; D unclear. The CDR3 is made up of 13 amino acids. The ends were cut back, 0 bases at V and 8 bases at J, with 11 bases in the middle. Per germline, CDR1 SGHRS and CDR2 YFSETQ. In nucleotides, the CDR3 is TGCGCCAGCAGCTTGGTCGCGAGAAGCGGCTACACCTTC. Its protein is CASSLVARSGYTF.

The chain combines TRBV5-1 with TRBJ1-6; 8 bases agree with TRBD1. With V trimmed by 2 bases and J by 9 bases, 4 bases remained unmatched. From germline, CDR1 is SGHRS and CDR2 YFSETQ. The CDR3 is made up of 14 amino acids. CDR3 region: CASSFYDRGSPLHF. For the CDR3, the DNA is TGCGCCAGCAGCTTCTATGACAGGGGTTCACCCCTCCACTTT.

Written as DNA, the CDR3 is TGTGCCAGCAGCTACCTAAGCGCCACAGATACGCAGTATTTT. Protein sequence: CASSYLSATDTQYF. This chain joins TRBV9 and TRBJ2-3; D call uncertain. The V end was cut by 4 bases, the J end by 2 bases, with 11 bases between. This CDR3 has 14 amino acids. The germline V gene has CDR1 SGDLS and CDR2 YYNGEE.

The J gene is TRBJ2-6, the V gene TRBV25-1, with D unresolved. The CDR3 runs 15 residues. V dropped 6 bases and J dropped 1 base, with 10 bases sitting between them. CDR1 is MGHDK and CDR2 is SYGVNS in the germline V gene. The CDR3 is CASSSLGSGANVLTF. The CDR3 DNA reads TGTGCCAGCAGCTCCCTGGGGTCTGGGGCCAACGTCCTGACTTTC.

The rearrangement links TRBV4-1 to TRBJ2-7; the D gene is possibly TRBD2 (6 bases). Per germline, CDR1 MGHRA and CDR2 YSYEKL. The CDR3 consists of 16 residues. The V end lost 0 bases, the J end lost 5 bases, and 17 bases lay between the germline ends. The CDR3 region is CASSQERETLSHEQYF. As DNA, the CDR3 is TGCGCCAGCAGCCAAGAACGGGAGACCCTTTCCCACGAGCAGTACTTC.

CDR3 in amino acids: CASRDGGKVGQPQHF. The DNA of the CDR3 is TGTGCCAGCAGGGATGGGGGTAAGGTGGGTCAGCCCCAGCATTTT. J is TRBJ1-5 and V is TRBV2; TRBD1 might be the D (5 bases). The V gene lost 6 bases and the J gene lost 6 bases, with 18 bases spanning the gap. This CDR3 contains 15 residues. Germline values: CDR1 SNHLY, CDR2 FYNNEI. Complete variable domain (other parts from reference TRBV2 and TRBJ1-5): EPEVTQTPSHQVTQMGQEVILRCVPISNHLYFYWYRQILGQKVEFLVSFYNNEISEKSEIFDDQFSVERPDGSNFTLKIRSTKLEDSAMYFCASRDGGKVGQPQHFGDGTRLSIL.

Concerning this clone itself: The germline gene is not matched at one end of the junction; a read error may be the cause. DNA of the CDR3: TGTGCCACCAGTCCACACGGGACATCATATCGGGGAAGGAACGGGGAGCTGTTTTTT. Encoded protein: CATSPHGTSYRGRNGELFF. This chain joins TRBV28 and TRBJ2-2; TRBD1 is a possible D gene (6 bases). CDR1 is MDHEN, CDR2 SYDVKM, per germline. The CDR3 contains 19 residues.

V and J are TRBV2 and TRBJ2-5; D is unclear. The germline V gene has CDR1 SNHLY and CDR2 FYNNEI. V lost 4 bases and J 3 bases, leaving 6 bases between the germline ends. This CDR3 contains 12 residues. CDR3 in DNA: TGTGCCAGCAGTGGCGCCGAAGAGACCCAGTACTTC. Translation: CASSGAEETQYF.

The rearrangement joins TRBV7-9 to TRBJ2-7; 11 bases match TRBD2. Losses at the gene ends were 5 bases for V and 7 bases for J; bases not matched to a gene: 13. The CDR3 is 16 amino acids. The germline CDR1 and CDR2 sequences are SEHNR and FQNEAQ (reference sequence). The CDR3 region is CASSRANSGGAEEQYF. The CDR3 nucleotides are TGTGCCAGCAGCCGGGCTAATAGCGGGGGGGCCGAAGAGCAGTACTTC. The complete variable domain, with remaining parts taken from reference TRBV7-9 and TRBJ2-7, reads DTGVSQNPRHKITKRGQNVTFRCDPISEHNRLYWYRQTLGQGPEFLTYFQNEAQLEKSRLLSDRFSAERPKGSFSTLEIQRTEQGDSAMYLCASSRANSGGAEEQYFGPGTRLTVT.

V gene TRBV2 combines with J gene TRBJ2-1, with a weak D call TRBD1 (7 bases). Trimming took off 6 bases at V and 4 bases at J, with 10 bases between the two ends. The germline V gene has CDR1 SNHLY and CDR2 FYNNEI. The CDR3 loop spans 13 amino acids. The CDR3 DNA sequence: TGTGCCAGCAGAGCAGGGGGGTACAATGAGCAGTTCTTC. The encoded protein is CASRAGGYNEQFF.

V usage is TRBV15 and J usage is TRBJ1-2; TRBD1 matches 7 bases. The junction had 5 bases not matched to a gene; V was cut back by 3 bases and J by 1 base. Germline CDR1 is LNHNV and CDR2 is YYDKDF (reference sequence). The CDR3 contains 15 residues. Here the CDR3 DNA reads TGTGCCACCAGCAGGGGGGGACAGCATAACTATGGCTACACCTTC. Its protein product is CATSRGGQHNYGYTF. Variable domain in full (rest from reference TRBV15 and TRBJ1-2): DAMVIQNPRYQVTQFGKPVTLSCSQTLNHNVMYWYQQKSSQAPKLLFHYYDKDFNNEADTPDNFQSRRPNTSFCFLDIRSPGLGDTAMYLCATSRGGQHNYGYTFGSGTRLTVV.

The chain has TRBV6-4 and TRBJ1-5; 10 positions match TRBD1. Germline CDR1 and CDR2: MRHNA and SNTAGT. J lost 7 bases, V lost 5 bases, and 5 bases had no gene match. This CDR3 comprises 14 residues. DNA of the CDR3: TGTGCCAGCAGTCCGGACAGGGGGTACCAGCCCCAGCATTTT. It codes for CASSPDRGYQPQHF.

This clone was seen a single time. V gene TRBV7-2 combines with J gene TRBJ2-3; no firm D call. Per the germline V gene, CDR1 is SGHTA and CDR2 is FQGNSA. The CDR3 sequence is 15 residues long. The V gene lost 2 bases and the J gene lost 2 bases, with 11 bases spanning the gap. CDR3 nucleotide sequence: TGTGCCAGCAGCTTAAGCAGACTCCTCACAGATACGCAGTATTTT. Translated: CASSLSRLLTDTQYF. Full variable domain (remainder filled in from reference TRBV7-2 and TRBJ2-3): GAGVSQSPSNKVTEKGKDVELRCDPISGHTALYWYRQSLGQGLEFLIYFQGNSAPDKSGLPSDRFSAERTGGSVSTLTIQRTQQEDSAVYLCASSLSRLLTDTQYFGPGTRLTVL.